One and the same sample provided the 19 T cell receptor beta chains below, sequenced in a study of blood T cell repertoires in COVID-19 (dated by TCRdb to 2020 to 2021). The library was obtained by the immunoSEQ multiplex PCR assay. TCRdb stores this immuneACCESS table with in-frame sequences only. Part of the clones is absent; in the studies checked, under half of the shortfall reflects unresolved V genes, and no reason is known for the rest. This sample has 200,000 to 250,000 clones in its table, and around 82% of those were observed once. Less than 7% of the sample is in the top ten clones. What was sequenced was peripheral blood. These receptor sequences come from a woman in her 70s with acute or convalescent COVID-19.

The rearrangement joins TRBV11-2 to TRBJ2-1, with 8 bases identical to TRBD2. The CDR3 contains 15 residues. J lost 9 bases, V lost 0 bases, and 7 bases had no gene match. Germline-derived CDR1 and CDR2 are SGHAT and FQNNGV. CDR3: CASSLDRRTSPEQFF. DNA for the CDR3: TGTGCCAGCAGCTTAGATCGTAGGACTAGCCCTGAGCAGTTCTTC.

This rearrangement joins TRBV27 to TRBJ1-1; 10 bases are a match to TRBD1. Trimming cost V 4 bases and J 4 bases; bases outside gene matches: 6. The CDR3 is made up of 15 amino acids. Germline V gives CDR1 MNHEY, CDR2 SMNVEV (reference sequence). For the CDR3, the DNA is TGTGCCAGCAGTTCGGACAGGGGGGGGAGCACTGAAGCTTTCTTT. It codes for CASSSDRGGSTEAFF.

This clone was seen just once. J is TRBJ1-2 and V is TRBV28; D gene uncertain. The length of the CDR3 is 11 residues. V was pared by 6 bases and J by 1 base, with 3 bases between. The germline gives CDR1 MDHEN, CDR2 SYDVKM. The DNA for the CDR3 is TGTGCCAGCAGCCGTAACTATGGCTACACCTTC. This gives the protein CASSRNYGYTF.

The chain is built from TRBV29-1 and TRBJ2-3; TRBD1 might be the D (5 bases). In germline, CDR1 is SQVTM, CDR2 ANQGSEA. This CDR3 comprises 14 residues. V lost 4 bases and J lost 5, with 16 bases in between. The DNA for the CDR3 is TGCAGCGTTGTCGGGCCCTTCCAGGGAGATACGCAGTATTTT. Protein: CSVVGPFQGDTQYF.

The chain employs TRBV19 and TRBJ2-3; 9 nucleotides line up with TRBD1. The junction had 10 bases not matched to a gene; V was cut back by 3 bases and J by 12 bases. Germline V gene data show CDR1 as LNHDA and CDR2 as SQIVND (reference sequence). CDR3 length: 14 residues. CDR3 sequence: CASSISVQGAYQYF. In DNA form, the CDR3 reads TGTGCCAGTAGTATCTCGGTACAGGGGGCATATCAGTATTTT.

The J gene is TRBJ2-3, the V gene TRBV7-2; maybe TRBD2 (6 bases). Trimming took 3 bases from V and 6 from J, leaving 16 bases between them. CDR1 and CDR2 from the germline V gene are SGHTA and FQGNSA. This CDR3 has 15 residues. The CDR3 reads CASSLIAGRVDTQYF. The CDR3 region has the DNA TGTGCCAGCAGCTTGATCGCGGGACGGGTGGATACGCAGTATTTT.

The rearrangement links TRBV28 to TRBJ1-1, with unresolved D. CDR1 and CDR2 from the germline V gene are MDHEN and SYDVKM. V dropped 6 bases and J dropped 1 base, with 9 bases sitting between them. The CDR3 loop spans 13 amino acids. CDR3 in amino acids: CASRVVRNTEAFF. DNA of the CDR3: TGTGCCAGCAGGGTAGTCCGGAACACTGAAGCTTTCTTT.

The chain's CDR3 is CASRETEPPISPLHF. The CDR3 DNA is TGCGCCAGCCGGGAGACAGAACCTCCAATTTCACCCCTCCACTTT. The chain employs TRBV5-1 and TRBJ1-6, with a weak D call TRBD1 (5 bases). The CDR3 spans 15 residues. The germline V gene encodes CDR1 SGHRS and CDR2 YFSETQ. Between the trimmed V and J ends, which lost 7 bases and 9 bases, there was a span of 20 bases.

The rearrangement links TRBV19 to TRBJ2-3, with 7 bases lining up with TRBD2. Germline V gene lookup returns CDR1 LNHDA and CDR2 SQIVND (reference sequence). The CDR3 length is 15 residues. V gave up 4 bases and J gave up 1 base; unmatched junction bases: 5. CDR3 loop: CASSRSAGGTDTQYF. The CDR3 DNA reads as TGTGCCAGTAGTAGGAGTGCGGGAGGCACAGATACGCAGTATTTT.

This clone was counted between two and nine times. CDR3 in DNA: TGTGCCATCAGTGAGTCAGGGGGCGGTGAAGCTTTCTTT. It translates to CAISESGGGEAFF. This sequence joins TRBV10-3 and TRBJ1-1; 7 bases are a match to TRBD1. Trimming took 0 bases from V and 7 from J; bases not matched to a gene: 2. The V gene's germline CDR1 is ENHRY and CDR2 SYGVKD. This CDR3 region has 13 residues.

This rearrangement joins TRBV28 to TRBJ2-5, with TRBD1 as a possible D gene (6 bases). The ends were cut back, 6 bases at V and 4 bases at J, with 12 bases in the middle. The CDR3 consists of 13 residues. Germline V gives CDR1 MDHEN, CDR2 SYDVKM. CDR3: CASRQQGPETQYF. CDR3 DNA: TGTGCCAGCAGACAACAGGGACCAGAGACCCAGTACTTC.

The V call is TRBV10-3, the J call TRBJ1-5; TRBD1 might be the D (5 bases). The CDR3 totals 15 residues. CDR1 and CDR2 (germline): ENHRY, SYGVKD. Trimming cost V 3 bases and J 3 bases, with 12 bases left between them. The CDR3 region is CAISDWGKVNQPQHF. The CDR3 bases are TGTGCCATCAGTGATTGGGGCAAGGTCAATCAGCCCCAGCATTTT.

The genes are TRBV5-1 and TRBJ2-7, with 8 positions matching TRBD1. V lost 4 bases, J lost 7 bases, and 7 bases stayed unmatched. From germline, CDR1 is SGHRS and CDR2 YFSETQ. This CDR3 has 13 residues. The CDR3 bases are TGCGCCAGCAGCCCGGGACAGGCTGGGGAGCAGTACTTC. Translating gives CASSPGQAGEQYF. The complete variable domain, with remaining parts taken from reference TRBV5-1 and TRBJ2-7, reads KAGVTQTPRYLIKTRGQQVTLSCSPISGHRSVSWYQQTPGQGLQFLFEYFSETQRNKGNFPGRFSGRQFSNSRSEMNVSTLELGDSALYLCASSPGQAGEQYFGPGTRLTVT.

The CDR3 reads CASSESNRGSNEQFF. CDR3 DNA sequence: TGCGCCAGCAGTGAGTCGAACCGCGGGAGCAATGAGCAGTTCTTC. The rearrangement links TRBV10-1 to TRBJ2-1, with TRBD2 matching 7 bases. The CDR3 length is 15 residues. Germline-derived CDR1 and CDR2 are WNHNN and SYGVQD (reference sequence). J was trimmed by 6 bases and V by 0 bases; bases with no gene match: 5.

The genes are TRBV28 and TRBJ1-5; 7 bases are shared with TRBD1. The J segment lost 1 base and the V segment lost 6 bases, leaving 6 bases of the junction unmatched. CDR3 size: 15 residues. In germline, CDR1 is MDHEN, CDR2 SYDVKM. CDR3 DNA: TGTGCCAGCAGGACAGGGTCTGACAGCAATCAGCCCCAGCATTTT. Translated: CASRTGSDSNQPQHF.

CDR3 nucleotide sequence: TGTGCCAGCAGTTTAACCCCCACTTACTCCTACGAGCAGTACTTC. Its protein is CASSLTPTYSYEQYF. The chain is built from TRBV27 and TRBJ2-7; D ambiguous. The CDR3 is 15 residues long. From germline, CDR1 is MNHEY and CDR2 SMNVEV (reference sequence). Trimming took off 2 bases at V and 0 bases at J, with 11 bases between the two ends.

J is TRBJ2-1 and V is TRBV27; possibly TRBD1 for D (6 bases). This CDR3 spans 14 amino acids. In germline, CDR1 is MNHEY, CDR2 SMNVEV (reference sequence). V was trimmed by 9 bases and J by 7 bases, leaving 19 bases between them. The CDR3 is CASGDQGLFNEQFF. CDR3 DNA: TGTGCCAGTGGGGACCAGGGGCTGTTTAATGAGCAGTTCTTC.

The chain is built from TRBV4-1 and TRBJ2-5; D is possibly TRBD1 (7 bases). Looked up from germline, CDR1 is MGHRA and CDR2 is YSYEKL. The CDR3 consists of 15 residues. V lost 2 bases to trimming and J lost 6 bases, with 16 bases between them. The CDR3 region has the DNA TGCGCCAGCAGCCAACCCGACAGGGACTGGCAGACCCAGTACTTC. As protein: CASSQPDRDWQTQYF.

The chain carries TRBV28 and TRBJ2-3; D is perhaps TRBD1 (6 bases). CDR1 and CDR2 from the germline V gene are MDHEN and SYDVKM. The length of the CDR3 is 14 residues. Trimming removed 5 bases at V and 3 bases at J, with 12 bases between. This CDR3 reads CASSTGQNTDTQYF. The DNA for the CDR3 is TGTGCCAGCAGTACCGGACAGAATACAGATACGCAGTATTTT. Based on the CDR3 plus reference TRBV28 and TRBJ2-3, the full variable domain is DVKVTQSSRYLVKRTGEKVFLECVQDMDHENMFWYRQDPGLGLRLIYFSYDVKMKEKGDIPEGYSVSREKKERFSLILESASTNQTSMYLCASSTGQNTDTQYFGPGTRLTVL.